This passage covers 23 T cell receptor beta chains from one sample sequenced in a study of CD8 T cells in ankylosing spondylitis. The study's findings and limits: Characteristic, it appeared, of ankylosing spondylitis blood was a TCR beta motif of several highly homologous variants.

No antigen is known for these receptors. TCRdb recomputed calls from the 5' RACE reads with MiXCR, one row per CDR3 protein. The sample holds a few hundred thousand distinct CDR3 sequences; 15% to 20% are singletons and the top ten take 40% to 50%. Sequencing was performed on blood, either unsorted or a sorted T cell fraction (not recorded which). Source of these receptors: a male donor with ankylosing spondylitis.

This clonotype was seen only a few times. V is TRBV29-1 and J is TRBJ2-3, with 7 bases aligning to TRBD1. CDR1 is SQVTM and CDR2 is ANQGSEA in the germline V gene. Trimming cost V 3 bases and J 3 bases; bases outside gene matches: 12. CDR3 length equals 16 residues. CDR3 region: CSVEGSEGAPTDTQYF. CDR3 nucleotides: TGCAGCGTTGAGGGTAGTGAGGGGGCGCCGACAGATACGCAGTATTTT.

This clonotype was seen more than once but under ten times. The genes are TRBV7-9 and TRBJ2-5; TRBD2 matches 8 bases. Losses at the gene ends were 1 base for V and 2 bases for J; bases not matched to a gene: 6. This CDR3 is built from 16 residues. Germline values: CDR1 SEHNR, CDR2 FQNEAQ (reference sequence). In DNA form, the CDR3 reads TGTGCCAGCAGCTTAGGGGGGCGGGGGGATCAAGAGACCCAGTACTTC. Amino acids: CASSLGGRGDQETQYF.

The table lists this clonotype with a few counts. The V gene is TRBV18, the J gene TRBJ2-7; D is unresolved. The V end was cut by 2 bases, the J end by 4 bases, with 9 bases between. This CDR3 region has 13 residues. The V gene's germline CDR1 is KGHSH and CDR2 LQKENI. The CDR3 DNA is TGTGCCAGCTCACCAACGGGTCGTTACGAGCAGTACTTC. Translation gives CASSPTGRYEQYF. The variable domain in full, completed from reference TRBV18 and TRBJ2-7, reads NAGVMQNPRHLVRRRGQEARLRCSPMKGHSHVYWYRQLPEEGLKFMVYLQKENIIDESGMPKERFSAEFPKEGPSILRIQQVVRGDSAAYFCASSPTGRYEQYFGPGTRLTVT.

This clonotype was observed a few times. The DNA of the CDR3 is TGTGCCAGCAGTGAACTTCAGGCCGTAGGGGAGACCCAGTACTTC. This codes for CASSELQAVGETQYF. The gene calls are TRBV25-1 and TRBJ2-5; D ambiguous. Germline loops: CDR1 MGHDK, CDR2 SYGVNS. Trimming cost V 2 bases and J 5 bases, with 15 bases left between them. This CDR3 is 15 amino acids long.

V usage is TRBV21-1 and J usage is TRBJ1-2; no DNA check was done on the table's D call, TRBD1. TRBV21-1 is listed as a pseudogene. The CDR3 length is 18 residues. The CDR3 is CASSKVRDRQAHNYGYTF. The DNA for the CDR3 is TGTGCCAGCAGCAAAGTTCGGGACAGGCAGGCCCATAACTATGGCTACACCTTC.

This chain links TRBV15 with TRBJ2-7, with 13 bases that match TRBD2. The CDR3 loop spans 17 amino acids. Per germline, CDR1 LNHNV and CDR2 YYDKDF (reference sequence). Germline trimming cut 0 bases from V and 0 bases from J; bases unmatched to any gene: 2. CDR3 nucleotide sequence: TGTGCCACCAGCAGAGATCGACTAGCGGGGGGCTCCTACGAGCAGTACTTC. Protein: CATSRDRLAGGSYEQYF.

The chain combines TRBV5-8 with TRBJ2-5, with TRBD2 matching 7 bases. Germline V lookup: CDR1 SGHTS, CDR2 YDEGEE. Losses at the gene ends were 4 bases for V and 1 base for J; bases not matched to a gene: 4. The CDR3 contains 14 residues. CDR3 sequence (DNA): TGTGCCAGCAGCATGGGACTACTCCAAGAGACCCAGTACTTC. It translates to CASSMGLLQETQYF.

The V gene is TRBV4-3, the J gene TRBJ2-1; 16 nucleotides line up with TRBD2. V dropped 0 bases and J dropped 9; count of bases not matched to a gene: 8. This CDR3 is 18 amino acids long. The germline V gene has CDR1 LGHNA and CDR2 YSLEER. The CDR3 DNA is TGCGCCAGCAGCCAAGATAGGGCCGGGACTAGCGGGAGGGCTGAGCAGTTCTTC. This gives the protein CASSQDRAGTSGRAEQFF.

V is TRBV20-1 and J is TRBJ2-5, with D uncertain. This CDR3 spans 13 amino acids. Looked up from germline, CDR1 is DFQATT and CDR2 is SNEGSKA (reference sequence). Trimming took 4 bases from V and 5 from J, leaving 14 bases between them. CDR3 protein: CSATATFEETQYF. The CDR3, as DNA: TGCAGTGCTACCGCTACGTTTGAGGAGACCCAGTACTTC.

The chain recombines TRBV9 with TRBJ2-1, with D maybe TRBD2 (5 bases). The V gene lost 3 bases and the J gene lost 0 bases, with 10 bases spanning the gap. Germline V gives CDR1 SGDLS, CDR2 YYNGEE. The CDR3 consists of 15 residues. The CDR3 is CASSAWESSYNEQFF. The CDR3 DNA reads TGTGCCAGCAGCGCCTGGGAGAGCTCCTACAATGAGCAGTTCTTC.

This chain connects TRBV5-6 to TRBJ1-1, with D unresolved. The CDR3 loop spans 12 amino acids. V lost 2 bases and J lost 7, with 9 bases in between. From germline, CDR1 is SGHDT and CDR2 YYEEEE. CDR3 protein: CASSFAGGEAFF. The CDR3 DNA reads TGTGCCAGCAGCTTTGCGGGTGGTGAAGCTTTCTTT. Complete variable domain (other parts from reference TRBV5-6 and TRBJ1-1): DAGVTQSPTHLIKTRGQQVTLRCSPKSGHDTVSWYQQALGQGPQFIFQYYEEEERQRGNFPDRFSGHQFPNYSSELNVNALLLGDSALYLCASSFAGGEAFFGQGTRLTVV.

The V gene is TRBV11-2, the J gene TRBJ1-1, with D tentatively TRBD1 (6 bases). The ends were cut back, 4 bases at V and 7 bases at J, with 10 bases in the middle. CDR3 length: 12 residues. Germline V CDR1 and CDR2: SGHAT, FQNNGV. CDR3 region: CASSSGVGEAFF. In DNA, the CDR3 is TGTGCCAGCAGCTCAGGGGTCGGTGAAGCTTTCTTT.

This chain connects TRBV12-3 or TRBV12-4 to TRBJ2-5; D possibly matches TRBD1 or TRBD2 (5 bases each). CDR3 length equals 14 residues. V lost 3 bases and J lost 4, with 12 bases in between. CDR3 bases: TGTGCCAGCAGTTTGGGACCCCCTGGAGAGACCCAGTACTTC. It is translated as CASSLGPPGETQYF.

This clonotype has a handful of counts. V and J are TRBV4-1 and TRBJ2-1, with D unresolved. The germline CDR1 and CDR2 sequences are MGHRA and YSYEKL. Trimming left V 5 bases short and J 7 bases short, with 18 bases between. The CDR3 extends over 15 amino acids. The CDR3 coding sequence is TGCGCCAGCAGCTGGGCCTTAGGAATTCGGAATGAGCAGTTCTTC. The encoded protein is CASSWALGIRNEQFF.

The gene calls are TRBV6-2 or TRBV6-3 and TRBJ2-7; TRBD1 aligns across 12 bases. The V and J ends lost 0 bases and 5 bases, in that order; junction bases with no gene match: 2. The V gene's germline CDR1 is MNHEY and CDR2 SVGEGT. This CDR3 is built from 15 residues. The CDR3 bases are TGTGCCAGCAGTTACTCCGGGACAGGGGGCAACGAGCAGTACTTC. Protein product: CASSYSGTGGNEQYF.

The table lists this clonotype with a few counts. The rearrangement joins TRBV4-3 to TRBJ2-1; D is possibly TRBD1 (6 bases). V was shortened by 3 bases and J by 4 bases, with 16 bases between the two germline ends. The V gene's germline CDR1 is LGHNA and CDR2 YSLEER. The CDR3 consists of 16 residues. The CDR3 loop is CASSHGRDKGYNEQFF. The CDR3 region has the DNA TGCGCCAGCAGCCACGGCCGGGACAAAGGGTACAATGAGCAGTTCTTC.

This clonotype was detected only a few times. This chain uses TRBV29-1 with TRBJ2-7, with D perhaps matching TRBD1 or TRBD2 (5 bases each). The CDR3 runs to 12 residues. The ends were cut back, 8 bases at V and 2 bases at J, with 13 bases in the middle. From germline, CDR1 is SQVTM and CDR2 ANQGSEA. CDR3 in DNA: TGCAGCTTCCGGGACGGTACCTACGAGCAGTACTTC. This gives the protein CSFRDGTYEQYF.

As for this clonotype: One end of the junction is discordant with germline, which a read error may explain. The chain is built from TRBV28 and TRBJ1-1; no reliable D call. The CDR3 length is 12 residues. Germline CDR1 and CDR2: MDHEN and SYDVKM. CDR3 sequence: CASSGNTGEVFF. CDR3 sequence (DNA): TGTGCCAGCAGTGGGAACACCGGGGAAGTTTTCTTT.

This clonotype came up a few times. The CDR3 here is CASSEGDRVPYNEQFF. The CDR3 DNA reads TGTGCCAGCAGTGAGGGGGACAGGGTCCCCTACAATGAGCAGTTCTTC. The chain combines TRBV2 with TRBJ2-1; 9 bases agree with TRBD1. The length of the CDR3 is 16 residues. Germline loops: CDR1 SNHLY, CDR2 FYNNEI. J was trimmed by 2 bases and V by 3 bases; bases with no gene match: 5.

This chain uses TRBV5-5 with TRBJ2-7; D is perhaps TRBD1 (5 bases). V shed 5 bases and J shed 2 bases, with 11 bases lying between them. From germline, CDR1 is SGHKS and CDR2 YYEKEE (reference sequence). This CDR3 comprises 13 residues. CDR3 coding DNA: TGTGCCAGCAGGGGAAGACAGCCCTACGAGCAGTACTTC. The encoded protein is CASRGRQPYEQYF.

This chain connects TRBV3-1 to TRBJ2-7; D tentatively reads TRBD1 or TRBD2 (6 bases each). Germline V gene sequence: CDR1 LGHDT, CDR2 YNNKEL (reference sequence). This CDR3 is built from 16 residues. V was pared by 0 bases and J by 2 bases, with 14 bases between. CDR3 sequence reads: CASSQDRGLIPYEQYF. The CDR3 DNA reads as TGTGCCAGCAGCCAAGACCGGGGGCTAATTCCCTACGAGCAGTACTTC.

This clonotype was observed a few times. J is TRBJ2-7 and V is TRBV20-1, with 7 bases fitting TRBD2. V lost 3 bases to trimming and J lost 6 bases; unmatched junction nucleotides: 14. This CDR3 has 15 residues. Germline V gives CDR1 DFQATT, CDR2 SNEGSKA (reference sequence). CDR3: CSARNWAGAEGEQYF. As DNA, the CDR3 is TGCAGTGCTAGGAACTGGGCGGGAGCTGAAGGCGAGCAGTACTTC.

The chain links TRBV13 to TRBJ2-7; D remains ambiguous. CDR1 PRHDT and CDR2 FYEKMQ come from the germline V gene (reference sequence). Trimming took 1 base from V and 1 from J, leaving 11 bases between them. The CDR3 runs 15 residues. The CDR3 region is CASSLVGETSYEQYF. The CDR3 nucleotides are TGTGCCAGCAGCTTAGTTGGGGAAACGTCCTACGAGCAGTACTTC.